This is a list of T cell receptor beta chains from one sample in a study of beta chain features in type 1 diabetes. Produced via immunoSEQ multiplex PCR; TCRdb's table is partial and in-frame only. Among about 930,000 clones listed, roughly 15% were seen once. The sample comprised naive CD4+ T cells from blood. These receptors came from a woman aged 18-29 years in good health. Both conserved end residues are part of each CDR3. A D gene is named only where the DNA matches it firmly. Clone size is shown for a subset of rows, as once, few, many or a class of expanded clone.

J gene	D gene	V gene	clone size	CDR3 protein	CDR3 DNA
TRBJ2-5	-	TRBV28	-	CASSWGARYQETQYF	TGTGCCAGCAGTTGGGGGGCCCGTTACCAAGAGACCCAGTACTTC
TRBJ2-7	-	TRBV6-6	-	CASSRQGYEQYF	TGTGCCAGCAGTAGGCAGGGCTACGAGCAGTACTTC
TRBJ2-6	-	TRBV28	-	CASSRTRQSTGANVLTF	TGTGCCAGCAGTCGAACCCGACAGTCCACTGGGGCCAACGTCCTGACTTTC
TRBJ2-2	-	TRBV10-3	few	CATTDRTTGELFF	TGTGCCACAACGGACAGAACCACCGGGGAGCTGTTTTTT
TRBJ2-1	-	TRBV5-4	few	CASSFTGYEQFF	TGTGCCAGCAGCTTTACGGGGTATGAGCAGTTCTTC
TRBJ2-7	-	TRBV6-1	few	CASGMARANYEQYF	TGTGCCAGCGGTATGGCAAGAGCTAACTACGAGCAGTACTTC
TRBJ2-7	TRBD2	TRBV28	few	CASLAGATYEQYF	TGTGCCAGCCTAGCGGGGGCGACCTACGAGCAGTACTTC
TRBJ2-7	-	TRBV11-2	few	CASSLVQREGYEQYF	TGTGCCAGCAGCTTAGTGCAGAGGGAAGGGTACGAGCAGTACTTC
TRBJ2-1	-	TRBV7-2	-	CASSLVGGLASYNEQFF	TGTGCCAGCAGCTTAGTTGGGGGCCTAGCCTCCTACAATGAGCAGTTCTTC
TRBJ2-3	TRBD2	TRBV2	few	CASKSGGSQADTQYF	TGTGCCAGCAAGTCAGGCGGGAGTCAGGCAGATACGCAGTATTTT
TRBJ2-6	TRBD1	TRBV5-1	-	CASSGPRDRFPTSGANVLTF	TGCGCCAGCAGCGGCCCGAGGGACAGGTTCCCCACCTCTGGGGCCAACGTCCTGACTTTC
TRBJ1-2	-	TRBV7-9	few	CASSLTSGVYGYTF	TGTGCCAGCAGCTTGACTTCGGGTGTCTATGGCTACACCTTC
TRBJ2-3	-	TRBV7-2	-	CANQLAPSSTDTQYF	TGTGCCAACCAACTAGCTCCTTCTAGCACAGATACGCAGTATTTT
TRBJ1-2	TRBD1	TRBV4-2	few	CASSVGQPYYGYTF	TGTGCCAGCAGCGTGGGACAGCCTTACTATGGCTACACCTTC
TRBJ2-3	-	TRBV10-3	few	CAISSSGVTDTQYF	-
TRBJ2-1	-	TRBV19	-	CASSIPGSNEQFF	TGTGCCAGTAGTATTCCGGGTAGCAATGAGCAGTTCTTC